Listed below are T cell receptor beta chains from one sample, sequenced in a study of cytomegalovirus exposure and HLA in healthy donors. Clones were sequenced by immunoSEQ multiplex PCR, and TCRdb holds only the in-frame ones, with some missing. The table records around 150,000 clones, roughly two thirds of them present only once. Sequencing was carried out using PBMCs. The receptors were gathered from a young woman in good health and CMV-seronegative. CDR3s include the opening cysteine and the closing phenylalanine or tryptophan. D genes are given only for firm matches. A row's size may be missing; if present it is once, few, many or a size class.

abundance	d_gene	v_gene	len	j_gene	CDR3aa	CDR3nt
.	.	TRBV7-9	13	TRBJ1-2	CASSQTGDYGYTF	TGTGCCAGCAGCCAGACAGGAGACTATGGCTACACCTTC
.	TRBD1	TRBV30	15	TRBJ1-2	CACRTGGFFNYGYTF	TGTGCCTGTCGGACAGGGGGCTTCTTTAACTATGGCTACACCTTC
.	TRBD1	TRBV11-2	14	TRBJ1-5	CASSPTGGNQPQHF	TGTGCCAGCAGCCCCACAGGGGGAAATCAGCCCCAGCATTTT
.	TRBD1	TRBV19	15	TRBJ2-7	CASSAPTRGHSEQYF	TGTGCCAGTAGTGCTCCTACAAGGGGGCATAGCGAGCAGTACTTC
.	TRBD1	TRBV6-1	14	TRBJ1-1	CASQATGENTEAFF	TGTGCCAGCCAAGCTACAGGGGAGAACACTGAAGCTTTCTTT
.	.	TRBV30	12	TRBJ1-1	CAWSKGYTEAFF	TGTGCCTGGAGTAAGGGGTACACTGAAGCTTTCTTT
few	.	TRBV5-6	13	TRBJ1-1	CASSSPGHLVAFF	TGTGCCAGCAGCTCGCCGGGACACTTGGTCGCTTTCTTT
.	TRBD2	TRBV11-3	15	TRBJ2-7	CASSFLAGGDYEQYF	TGTGCCAGCAGCTTCTTAGCGGGAGGCGACTACGAGCAGTACTTC
few	.	TRBV6-4	13	TRBJ2-5	CASRDGQGETQYF	TGTGCCAGCAGGGACGGACAAGGAGAGACCCAGTACTTC
.	TRBD1	TRBV29-1	13	TRBJ1-1	CSFTRGRDTEAFF	TGCAGCTTTACAAGGGGGCGGGACACTGAAGCTTTCTTT
.	.	TRBV6-5	15	TRBJ2-7	CASSYGTGEAYEQYF	TGTGCCAGCAGTTACGGCACAGGGGAGGCCTACGAGCAGTACTTC
once	.	TRBV19	13	TRBJ2-7	CASTGESSYEQYF	TGTGCCAGTACAGGGGAGAGCTCCTACGAGCAGTACTTC
.	TRBD1	TRBV9	15	TRBJ1-4	CASSQVAGGDEKLFF	TGTGCCAGCAGTCAGGTGGCAGGGGGCGATGAAAAACTGTTTTTT
.	TRBD1	TRBV29-1	15	TRBJ2-5	CSVDRYRGLSETQYF	TGCAGCGTAGATAGATACAGGGGGCTTTCGGAGACCCAGTACTTC
few	.	TRBV25-1	12	TRBJ2-1	CASSDTGAEQFF	TGTGCCAGCAGTGATACAGGTGCAGAGCAGTTCTTC
.	TRBD2	TRBV4-2	16	TRBJ2-5	CASSQGPSGTQETQYF	TGTGCCAGCAGCCAAGGCCCTAGCGGGACCCAAGAGACCCAGTACTTC
.	.	TRBV20-1	10	TRBJ1-2	CSAEHRGYTF	TGCAGTGCCGAGCACCGTGGCTACACCTTC
.	.	TRBV28	14	TRBJ1-2	CASSRGGSDYGYTF	TGTGCCAGCAGTCGCGGCGGCAGCGACTATGGCTACACCTTC
few	.	TRBV5-5	13	TRBJ2-7	CASSLPGVYEQYF	TGTGCCAGCAGCTTGCCAGGGGTCTACGAGCAGTACTTC
.	.	TRBV28	13	TRBJ1-2	CASRDIPNYGYTF	TGTGCCAGCCGGGACATTCCTAACTATGGCTACACCTTC
.	TRBD1	TRBV7-9	16	TRBJ1-5	CASSLAGTGSNQPQHF	TGTGCCAGCAGCTTAGCGGGGACAGGAAGCAATCAGCCCCAGCATTTT
.	TRBD1	TRBV14	15	TRBJ1-6	CASSQETGANSPLHF	TGTGCCAGCAGCCAAGAAACAGGGGCGAATTCACCCCTCCACTTT
.	.	TRBV11-3	15	TRBJ2-2	CASSLGRGEAGELFF	TGTGCCAGCAGCTTAGGAAGGGGCGAAGCCGGGGAGCTGTTTTTT
.	TRBD1	TRBV27	14	TRBJ2-1	CASSPGTGAYEQFF	TGTGCCAGCAGTCCCGGGACAGGGGCCTATGAGCAGTTCTTC
.	TRBD1	TRBV2	15	TRBJ1-5	CASRGQGRSNQPQHF	TGTGCCAGCAGGGGACAGGGACGTAGCAATCAGCCCCAGCATTTT
.	TRBD1	TRBV7-3	15	TRBJ2-3	CASSSPGQGSDTQYF	TGTGCCAGCAGTTCACCGGGACAGGGTTCAGATACGCAGTATTTT
.	.	TRBV7-3	18	TRBJ2-1	CASSLRGGESSSYNEQFF	TGTGCCAGCAGCTTACGAGGCGGGGAGTCCAGCTCCTACAATGAGCAGTTCTTC
.	TRBD1	TRBV10-3	14	TRBJ1-6	CAIRKGADNSPLHF	TGTGCCATCAGAAAGGGGGCGGATAATTCACCCCTCCACTTT
once	.	TRBV6-6	16	TRBJ2-6	CASSYGSYSGANVLTF	TGTGCCAGCAGTTACGGGAGCTACTCTGGGGCCAACGTCCTGACTTTC
.	.	TRBV27	13	TRBJ2-5	CASSLQGHQTQYF	TGTGCCAGCAGTTTGCAGGGGCATCAGACCCAGTACTTC
.	.	TRBV6-1	13	TRBJ2-5	CASSVSRAETQYF	TGTGCCAGCAGTGTCTCCAGGGCCGAGACCCAGTACTTC
.	.	TRBV7-9	13	TRBJ2-5	CASSLGLPGAQYF	TGTGCCAGCAGCTTAGGCCTCCCGGGGGCCCAGTACTTC
few	TRBD2	TRBV7-6	16	TRBJ2-7	CASSLLPAGLSAEQYF	TGTGCCAGCAGTCTCCTACCAGCGGGACTGAGTGCCGAGCAGTACTTC
.	.	TRBV4-1	15	TRBJ1-5	CASSQTGGSNQPQHF	TGCGCCAGCAGCCAGACGGGGGGAAGCAATCAGCCCCAGCATTTT
.	TRBD2	TRBV4-2	15	TRBJ2-1	CASSLGLASQEEQFF	TGTGCCAGCAGCCTTGGACTAGCCTCCCAGGAAGAGCAGTTCTTC
.	TRBD2	TRBV5-1	15	TRBJ2-1	CASSLGLADYNEQFF	TGCGCCAGCAGCTTGGGCCTAGCGGACTACAATGAGCAGTTCTTC
.	.	TRBV29-1	13	TRBJ2-7	CSVKGEPTYEQYF	TGCAGCGTGAAGGGGGAGCCAACCTACGAGCAGTACTTC
.	TRBD2	TRBV27	15	TRBJ2-5	CASSSPGLAEETQYF	TGTGCCAGCAGTTCCCCTGGACTAGCGGAAGAGACCCAGTACTTC
.	TRBD2	TRBV9	18	TRBJ2-1	CASSARLASPRAYNEQFF	TGTGCCAGCAGCGCCCGACTAGCTTCCCCTAGGGCCTACAATGAGCAGTTCTTC
few	.	TRBV28	15	TRBJ1-5	CASSRAPSTKRPQHF	TGTGCCAGCTCCAGGGCGCCATCAACGAAACGGCCCCAGCATTTT
few	TRBD2	TRBV9	16	TRBJ2-5	CASSVNVGRFQETQYF	TGTGCCAGCAGCGTAAACGTCGGGAGGTTCCAAGAGACCCAGTACTTC
once	TRBD2	TRBV18	14	TRBJ2-4	CASSPIGEGNIQYF	TGTGCCAGCTCACCGATCGGGGAGGGGAACATTCAGTACTTC
.	TRBD1	TRBV5-5	16	TRBJ1-4	CASSSSSGTAFQKLFF	TGTGCCAGCAGCTCCTCCTCCGGGACAGCATTTCAAAAACTGTTTTTT
few	.	TRBV5-1	13	TRBJ2-5	CASSRDTQETQYF	TGCGCCAGCAGCCGGGACACCCAAGAGACCCAGTACTTC
.	TRBD1	TRBV5-5	13	TRBJ1-5	CASNTGVSQPQHF	TGTGCCAGCAACACAGGGGTGAGTCAGCCCCAGCATTTT
.	TRBD2	TRBV28	14	TRBJ2-1	CASSPGLAGDEQFF	TGTGCCAGCAGCCCCGGACTAGCGGGGGACGAGCAGTTCTTC
few	.	TRBV5-6	13	TRBJ1-1	CASSLRGKSEAFF	TGTGCCAGCAGCTTGAGGGGAAAGTCTGAAGCTTTCTTT
.	TRBD2	TRBV7-3	17	TRBJ2-1	CASSLYFRGGRNNEQFF	TGTGCCAGCAGCTTGTACTTCCGAGGCGGGAGAAACAATGAGCAGTTCTTC
few	.	TRBV10-3	16	TRBJ2-7	CAISSSKRRDSYEQYF	TGTGCCATCAGCTCATCAAAAAGGAGGGACAGCTACGAGCAGTACTTC
.	TRBD2	TRBV10-3	14	TRBJ2-1	CAISTGGAENEQFF	TGTGCCATCTCCACGGGGGGGGCCGAAAATGAGCAGTTCTTC
.	TRBD2	TRBV18	14	TRBJ2-5	CASSGLAGAETQYF	TGTGCCAGCTCAGGATTAGCGGGAGCAGAGACCCAGTACTTC
.	.	TRBV9	15	TRBJ1-4	CASSPQGLANEKLFF	TGTGCCAGCAGCCCCCAGGGTCTCGCTAATGAAAAACTGTTTTTT
few	.	TRBV18	15	TRBJ1-2	CASSPPTDSSYGYTF	TGTGCCAGCTCACCACCGACGGACAGCTCCTATGGCTACACCTTC
.	TRBD2	TRBV9	17	TRBJ2-3	CASSVGGLAGGQDTQYF	TGTGCCAGCAGCGTAGGTGGTCTAGCGGGGGGGCAAGATACGCAGTATTTT
.	TRBD2	TRBV28	16	TRBJ2-1	CASSFFAGGGYNEQFF	TGTGCCAGCAGTTTTTTTGCGGGAGGAGGCTACAATGAGCAGTTCTTC